Sequencing of this TCR beta chain was carried out in a study of cytomegalovirus exposure and HLA in healthy donors. Study context: Of 300 to 500 genotyped donors, roughly 86% clustered with self-reported Caucasian donors.

Nominally healthy donors provided the samples, though records likely missed some immune exposures. PCR used 60 Vbeta primers and 13 Jbeta primers. Assay used: immunoSEQ multiplex PCR; TCRdb lists only in-frame clones, some missing. Of under 150,000 clones detected, 70% to 80% appear once; the ten largest clones hold 4.2%. Germline values: CDR1 SGHTA, CDR2 FQGTGA. This CDR3 is 13 amino acids long. The V gene lost 2 bases and the J gene lost 2 bases, with 6 bases spanning the gap. Study outcomes and limitations: There were 150 to 200 TCR beta chains listed as cytomegalovirus-associated. Per a prior analysis, the majority of TCR beta V segments were productive roughly 87% or roughly 30% of the time.

The table lists this clone with a few counts. Its antigen remains unidentified. The TCR comes from a woman aged 40 to 55 in good health and CMV-seropositive. Material for sequencing was PBMCs. The V call is TRBV7-3, the J call TRBJ1-2; weak D call: TRBD1 (5 bases). CDR3 protein: CASSLDSNYGYTF. The CDR3 bases are TGTGCCAGCAGCTTAGACAGCAACTATGGCTACACCTTC.